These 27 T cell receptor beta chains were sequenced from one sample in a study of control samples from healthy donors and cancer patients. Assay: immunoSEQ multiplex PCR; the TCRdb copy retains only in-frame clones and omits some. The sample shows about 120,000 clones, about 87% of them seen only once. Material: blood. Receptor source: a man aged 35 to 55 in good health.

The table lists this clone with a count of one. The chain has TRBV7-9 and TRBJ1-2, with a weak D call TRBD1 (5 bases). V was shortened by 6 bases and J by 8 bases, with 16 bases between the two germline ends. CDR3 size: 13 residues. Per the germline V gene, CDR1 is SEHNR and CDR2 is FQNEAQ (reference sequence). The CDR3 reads CASRSPQGPGYTF. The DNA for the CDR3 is TGTGCCAGCAGATCTCCTCAGGGACCAGGCTACACCTTC.

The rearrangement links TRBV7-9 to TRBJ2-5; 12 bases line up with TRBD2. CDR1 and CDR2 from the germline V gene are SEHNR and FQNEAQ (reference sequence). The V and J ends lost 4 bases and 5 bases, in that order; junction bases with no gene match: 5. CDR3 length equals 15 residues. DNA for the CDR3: TGTGCCAGCAGCTACCTAGCGGGGGGGCTGGAGACCCAGTACTTC. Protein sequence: CASSYLAGGLETQYF. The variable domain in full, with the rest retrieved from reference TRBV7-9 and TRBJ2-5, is DTGVSQNPRHKITKRGQNVTFRCDPISEHNRLYWYRQTLGQGPEFLTYFQNEAQLEKSRLLSDRFSAERPKGSFSTLEIQRTEQGDSAMYLCASSYLAGGLETQYFGPGTRLLVL.

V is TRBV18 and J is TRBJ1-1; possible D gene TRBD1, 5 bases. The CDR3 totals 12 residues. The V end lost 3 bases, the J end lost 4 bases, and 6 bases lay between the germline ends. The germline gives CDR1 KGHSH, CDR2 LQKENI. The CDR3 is CASSPDSTEAFF. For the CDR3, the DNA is TGTGCCAGCTCACCCGACAGCACTGAAGCTTTCTTT.

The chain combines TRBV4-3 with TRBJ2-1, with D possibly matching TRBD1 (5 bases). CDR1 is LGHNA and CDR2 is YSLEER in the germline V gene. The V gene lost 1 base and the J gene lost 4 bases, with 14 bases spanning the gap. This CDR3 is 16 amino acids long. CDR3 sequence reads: CASSQGIARDYNEQFF. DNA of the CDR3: TGCGCCAGCAGCCAAGGAATCGCCAGGGATTACAATGAGCAGTTCTTC.

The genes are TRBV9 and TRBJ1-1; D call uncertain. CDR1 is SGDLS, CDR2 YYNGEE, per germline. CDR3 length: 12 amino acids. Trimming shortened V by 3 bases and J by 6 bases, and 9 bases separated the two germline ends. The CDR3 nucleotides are TGTGCCAGCAGCGGTCGGGAAGCTGAAGCTTTCTTT. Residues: CASSGREAEAFF.

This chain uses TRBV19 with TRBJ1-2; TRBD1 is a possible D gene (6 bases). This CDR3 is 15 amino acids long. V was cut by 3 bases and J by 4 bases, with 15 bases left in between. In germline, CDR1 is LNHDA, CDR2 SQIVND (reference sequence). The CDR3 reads CASSISGAVGYGYTF. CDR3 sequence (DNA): TGTGCCAGTAGTATCTCAGGGGCAGTCGGCTATGGCTACACCTTC.

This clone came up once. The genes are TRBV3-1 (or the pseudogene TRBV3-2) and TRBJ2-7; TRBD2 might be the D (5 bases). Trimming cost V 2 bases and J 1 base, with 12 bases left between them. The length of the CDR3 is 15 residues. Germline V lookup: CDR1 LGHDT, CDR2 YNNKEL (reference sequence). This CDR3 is CASSQSLVTSYEQYF. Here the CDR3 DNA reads TGTGCCAGCAGCCAATCACTAGTCACGTCCTACGAGCAGTACTTC.

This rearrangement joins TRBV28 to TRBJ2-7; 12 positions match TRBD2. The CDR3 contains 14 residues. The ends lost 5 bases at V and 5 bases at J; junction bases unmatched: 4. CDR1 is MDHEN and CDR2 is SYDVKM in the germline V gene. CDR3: CASSLAGGPNEQYF. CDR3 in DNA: TGTGCCAGCAGTCTAGCGGGGGGGCCTAACGAGCAGTACTTC.

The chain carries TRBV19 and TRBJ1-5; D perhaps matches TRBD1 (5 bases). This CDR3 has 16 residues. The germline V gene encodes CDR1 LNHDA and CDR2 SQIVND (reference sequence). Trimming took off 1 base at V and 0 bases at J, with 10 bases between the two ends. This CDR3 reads CASSIGGALSNQPQHF. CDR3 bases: TGTGCCAGTAGTATAGGAGGGGCTCTTAGCAATCAGCCCCAGCATTTT.

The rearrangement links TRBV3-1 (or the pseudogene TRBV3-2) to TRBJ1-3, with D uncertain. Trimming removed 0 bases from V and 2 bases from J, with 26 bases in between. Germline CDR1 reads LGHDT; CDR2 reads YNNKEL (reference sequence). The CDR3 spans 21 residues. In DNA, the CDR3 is TGTGCCAGCAGCCAAGATTTTTTGGACCTAACGACGGCGACACCTGGAAACACCATATATTTT. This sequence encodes CASSQDFLDLTTATPGNTIYF.

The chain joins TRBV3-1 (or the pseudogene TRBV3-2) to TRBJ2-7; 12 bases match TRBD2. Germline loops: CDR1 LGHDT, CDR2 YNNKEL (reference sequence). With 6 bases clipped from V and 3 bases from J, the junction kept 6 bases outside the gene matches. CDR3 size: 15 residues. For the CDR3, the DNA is TGTGCCAGCAGTCGGACTAGCGGGGCAATCTACGAGCAGTACTTC. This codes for CASSRTSGAIYEQYF.

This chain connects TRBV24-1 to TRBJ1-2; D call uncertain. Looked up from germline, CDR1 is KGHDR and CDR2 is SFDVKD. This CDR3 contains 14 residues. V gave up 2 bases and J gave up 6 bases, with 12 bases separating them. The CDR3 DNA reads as TGTGCCACCAGTGATTCTCCGATTAAGGATGGCTACACCTTC. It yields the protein CATSDSPIKDGYTF.

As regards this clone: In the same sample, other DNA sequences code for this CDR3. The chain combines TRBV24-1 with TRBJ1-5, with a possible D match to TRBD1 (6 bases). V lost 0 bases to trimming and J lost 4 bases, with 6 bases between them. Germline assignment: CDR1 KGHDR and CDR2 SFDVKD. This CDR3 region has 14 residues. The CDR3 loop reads CATSDLQGNQPQHF. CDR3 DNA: TGTGCCACCAGTGATTTGCAGGGGAATCAGCCCCAGCATTTT.

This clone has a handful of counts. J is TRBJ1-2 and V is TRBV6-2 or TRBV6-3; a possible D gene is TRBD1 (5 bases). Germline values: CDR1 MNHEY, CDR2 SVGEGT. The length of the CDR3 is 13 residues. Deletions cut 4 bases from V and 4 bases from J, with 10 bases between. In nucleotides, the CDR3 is TGTGCCAGCAGTTCGGGACTGACCTATGGCTACACCTTC. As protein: CASSSGLTYGYTF.

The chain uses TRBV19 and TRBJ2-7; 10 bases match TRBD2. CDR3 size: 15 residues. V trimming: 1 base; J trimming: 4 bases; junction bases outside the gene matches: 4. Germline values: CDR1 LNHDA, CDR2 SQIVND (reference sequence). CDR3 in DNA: TGTGCCAGTAGTATAGGCCAGCGGGGGGGATACGAGCAGTACTTC. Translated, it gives CASSIGQRGGYEQYF.

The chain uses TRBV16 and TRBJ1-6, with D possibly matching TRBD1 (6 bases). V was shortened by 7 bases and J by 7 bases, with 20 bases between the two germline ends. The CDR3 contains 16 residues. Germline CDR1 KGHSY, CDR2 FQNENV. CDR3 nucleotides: TGTGCCAGCAACACGGACAGCCGGGGGCTAAATTCACCCCTCCACTTT. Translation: CASNTDSRGLNSPLHF.

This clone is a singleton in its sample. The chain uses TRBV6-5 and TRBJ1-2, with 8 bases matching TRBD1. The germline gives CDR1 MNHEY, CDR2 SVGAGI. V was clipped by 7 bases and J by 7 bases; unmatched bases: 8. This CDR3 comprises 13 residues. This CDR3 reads CASTGQAKGGYTF. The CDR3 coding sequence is TGTGCCAGCACGGGACAGGCGAAAGGTGGCTACACCTTC.

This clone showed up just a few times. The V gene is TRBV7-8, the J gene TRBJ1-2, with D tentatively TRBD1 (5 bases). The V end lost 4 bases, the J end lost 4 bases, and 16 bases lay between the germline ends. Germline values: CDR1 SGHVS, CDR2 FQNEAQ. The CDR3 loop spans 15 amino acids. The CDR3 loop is CASSSELQGSYGYTF. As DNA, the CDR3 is TGTGCCAGCAGCTCGGAACTCCAGGGAAGCTATGGCTACACCTTC.

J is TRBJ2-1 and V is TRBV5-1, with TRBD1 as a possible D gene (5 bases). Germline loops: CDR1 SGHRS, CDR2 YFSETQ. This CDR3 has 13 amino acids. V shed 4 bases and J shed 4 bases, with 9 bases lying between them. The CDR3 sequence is CASSVQGYNEQFF. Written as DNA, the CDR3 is TGCGCCAGCAGCGTGCAGGGTTACAATGAGCAGTTCTTC.

The CDR3 loop reads CASSLAGRMNTEAFF. CDR3 in DNA: TGTGCCAGCAGCTTAGCAGGGCGGATGAACACTGAAGCTTTCTTT. The rearrangement uses TRBV5-6 and TRBJ1-1, with D tentatively TRBD1 (5 bases). V lost 2 bases and J 0 bases, leaving 11 bases between the germline ends. This CDR3 region has 15 residues. The germline CDR1 and CDR2 sequences are SGHDT and YYEEEE.

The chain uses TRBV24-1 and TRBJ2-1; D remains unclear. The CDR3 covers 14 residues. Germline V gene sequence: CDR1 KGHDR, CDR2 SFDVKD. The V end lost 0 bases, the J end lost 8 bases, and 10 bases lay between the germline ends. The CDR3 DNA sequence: TGTGCCACCAGTGATTTGCCCAGAGGCGATGAGCAGTTCTTC. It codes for CATSDLPRGDEQFF.

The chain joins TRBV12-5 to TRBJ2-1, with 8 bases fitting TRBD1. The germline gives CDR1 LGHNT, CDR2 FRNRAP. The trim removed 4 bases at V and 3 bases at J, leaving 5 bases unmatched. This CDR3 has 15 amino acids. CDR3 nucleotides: TGTGCTAGTGGTTCCTCCGGGACAGGCTACAATGAGCAGTTCTTC. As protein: CASGSSGTGYNEQFF.

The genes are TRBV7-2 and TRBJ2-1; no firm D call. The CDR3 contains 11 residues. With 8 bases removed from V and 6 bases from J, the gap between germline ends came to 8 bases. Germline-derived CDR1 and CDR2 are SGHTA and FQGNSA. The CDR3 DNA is TGTGCCAGCGGGCCAGTCAATGAGCAGTTCTTC. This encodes CASGPVNEQFF. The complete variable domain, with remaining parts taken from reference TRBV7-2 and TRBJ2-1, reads GAGVSQSPSNKVTEKGKDVELRCDPISGHTALYWYRQSLGQGLEFLIYFQGNSAPDKSGLPSDRFSAERTGGSVSTLTIQRTQQEDSAVYLCASGPVNEQFFGPGTRLTVL.

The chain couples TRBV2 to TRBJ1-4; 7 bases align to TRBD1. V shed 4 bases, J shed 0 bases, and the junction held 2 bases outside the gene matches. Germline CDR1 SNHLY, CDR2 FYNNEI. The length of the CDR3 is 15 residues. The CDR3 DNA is TGTGCCAGCAGTGTTGGACAGGCAACTAATGAAAAACTGTTTTTT. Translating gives CASSVGQATNEKLFF. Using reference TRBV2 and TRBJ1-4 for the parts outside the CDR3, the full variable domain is EPEVTQTPSHQVTQMGQEVILRCVPISNHLYFYWYRQILGQKVEFLVSFYNNEISEKSEIFDDQFSVERPDGSNFTLKIRSTKLEDSAMYFCASSVGQATNEKLFFGSGTQLSVL.

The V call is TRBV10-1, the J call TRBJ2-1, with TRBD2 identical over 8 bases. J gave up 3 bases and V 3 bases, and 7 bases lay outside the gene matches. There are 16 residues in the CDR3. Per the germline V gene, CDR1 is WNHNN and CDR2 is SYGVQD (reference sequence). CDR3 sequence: CASSDSSGLSYNEQFF. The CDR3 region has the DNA TGCGCCAGCAGTGACTCTAGCGGGCTTAGCTACAATGAGCAGTTCTTC.

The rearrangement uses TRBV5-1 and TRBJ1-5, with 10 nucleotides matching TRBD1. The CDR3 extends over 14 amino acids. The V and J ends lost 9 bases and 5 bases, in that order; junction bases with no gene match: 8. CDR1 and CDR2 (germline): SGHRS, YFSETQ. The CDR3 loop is CATKDRGKDQPQHF. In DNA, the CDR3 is TGCGCCACAAAGGACAGGGGGAAAGATCAGCCCCAGCATTTT.

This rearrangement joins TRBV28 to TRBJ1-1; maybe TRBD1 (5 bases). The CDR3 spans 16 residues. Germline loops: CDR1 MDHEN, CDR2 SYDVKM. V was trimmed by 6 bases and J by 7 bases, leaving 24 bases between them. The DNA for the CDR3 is TGTGCCAGCAGCCCTCGGCCGGGAAGGGGATCCTTTGAAGCTTTCTTT. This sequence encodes CASSPRPGRGSFEAFF.